This paragraph reports one TCR beta chain. Its antigen is unknown. The CDR3 is made up of 16 amino acids. Trimming removed 1 base at V and 7 bases at J, with 19 bases between. The germline V gene encodes CDR1 KGHSH and CDR2 LQKENI. 60 Vbeta and 13 Jbeta primers were used in PCR. Produced via immunoSEQ multiplex PCR; TCRdb's table is partial and in-frame only. The repertoire table contains 55,000 to 85,000 clones. This sample was included in a study of cytomegalovirus exposure and HLA in healthy donors. Study-wide results and caveats: When analyzed later, a missense DCLRE1C variant was found to be linked to TCR beta V- and J-gene trimming. Listed as cytomegalovirus-associated were 150 or so TCR beta chains. Across donors, sequencing depth was assumed by presence/absence analyses to be roughly uniform.

The rearrangement uses TRBV18 and TRBJ1-2; D remains ambiguous. Sequencing was done on a sample of PBMCs. This receptor was taken from a female donor in good health and CMV-seropositive. CDR3 amino acids: CASSPQSGREAGGYTF. The CDR3 region has the DNA TGTGCCAGCTCACCACAAAGCGGACGCGAGGCCGGTGGCTACACCTTC.